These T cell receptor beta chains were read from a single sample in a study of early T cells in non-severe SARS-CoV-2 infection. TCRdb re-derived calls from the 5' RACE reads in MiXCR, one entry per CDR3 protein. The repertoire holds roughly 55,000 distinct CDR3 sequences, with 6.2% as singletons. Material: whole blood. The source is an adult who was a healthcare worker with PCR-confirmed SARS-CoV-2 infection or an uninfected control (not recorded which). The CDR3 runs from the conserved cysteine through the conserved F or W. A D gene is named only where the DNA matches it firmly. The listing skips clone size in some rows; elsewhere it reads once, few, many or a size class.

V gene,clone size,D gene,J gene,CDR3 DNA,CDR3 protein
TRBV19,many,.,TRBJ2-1,TGTGCCAGTAGGGTCGGAGGGAGCTCCTACAATGAGCAGTTCTTC,CASRVGGSSYNEQFF
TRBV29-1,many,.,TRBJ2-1,TGCAGCGTTGAGCGCGGGTACTCCTACAATGAGCAGTTCTTC,CSVERGYSYNEQFF
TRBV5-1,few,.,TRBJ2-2,TGCGCCAGCAGACCGACAGGAAAAACCGGGGAGCTGTTTTTT,CASRPTGKTGELFF
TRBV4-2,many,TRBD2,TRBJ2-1,TGTGCCAGCAGCTCCGGGACTAGACTTAATTACAATGAGCAGTTCTTC,CASSSGTRLNYNEQFF
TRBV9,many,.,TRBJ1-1,TGTGCCAGCAGCGTAGGGGGTCAGGCACAGGAAGCTTTCTTT,CASSVGGQAQEAFF
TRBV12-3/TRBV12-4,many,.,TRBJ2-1,TGTGCCAGCAGTTCCCCGACTAGTCTGGACAATGAGCAGTTCTTC,CASSSPTSLDNEQFF
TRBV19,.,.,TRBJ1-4,TGTGCCAGTGAAAGAGGGGTTGGGACTAATGAAAAACTGTTTTTT,CASERGVGTNEKLFF
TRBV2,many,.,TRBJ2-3,TGTGCCAGCAGCGCCCCAGCGGCAGGCGGCCTACGAAGCACAGATACGCAGTATTTT,CASSAPAAGGLRSTDTQYF
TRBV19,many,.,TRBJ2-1,TGTGCCAGTAGTATAGGGCAGGGTCGCAATGAGCAGTTCTTC,CASSIGQGRNEQFF
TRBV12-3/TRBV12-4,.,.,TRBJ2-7,TGTGCCAGCAGTTTATCGGGCGTTGCCTTCTACGAGCAGTACTTC,CASSLSGVAFYEQYF
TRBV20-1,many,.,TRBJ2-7,TGCAGTGCTAGAGATCTAACTGACTACGAGCAGTACTTC,CSARDLTDYEQYF
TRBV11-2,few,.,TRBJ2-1,TGTGCCAGCAGCTTCGCCCTCGGACCGGGCAGCGGGCAGTTCTTC,CASSFALGPGSGQFF
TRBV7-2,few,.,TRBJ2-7,TGTGCCAGCCGCTCCGACAGTCGGACCGAGCAGTACTTC,CASRSDSRTEQYF
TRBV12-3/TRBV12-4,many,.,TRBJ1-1,TGTGCCAGCAGTTTAGGGGGGGGCACTGAAGCTTTCTTT,CASSLGGGTEAFF
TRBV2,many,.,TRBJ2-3,TGTGCCAGCAGTGAGGTTCACACAGATACGCAGTATTTT,CASSEVHTDTQYF
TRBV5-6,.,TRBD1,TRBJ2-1,TGTGCCAGCAGCCAAGGTCCGGGACAGGGACCCAATGAGCAGTTCTTC,CASSQGPGQGPNEQFF
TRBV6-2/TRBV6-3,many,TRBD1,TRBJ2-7,TGTGCCAGCAGAACCGGCGGGACAGGTAACTACGAGCAGTACTTC,CASRTGGTGNYEQYF
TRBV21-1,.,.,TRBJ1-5,TGTGCCAGTAGGGGACACGGCAATAATCGCTATAGCAATCAGCCCCAGCATTTT,CASRGHGNNRYSNQPQHF
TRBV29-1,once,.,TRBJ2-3,TGCAGCGTTGAAGGCAGGCCGACAGATACGCAGTATTTT,CSVEGRPTDTQYF
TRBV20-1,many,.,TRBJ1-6,TGCAGTGCTAGTACAGGACCCGATTCACCCCTCCACTTT,CSASTGPDSPLHF
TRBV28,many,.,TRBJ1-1,TGTGCCAGCAGCCGAACTTCAGAAGCTTTCTTT,CASSRTSEAFF
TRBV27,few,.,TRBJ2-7,TGTGCCAGCATCTCAGGGAACGAGCAGTACTTC,CASISGNEQYF
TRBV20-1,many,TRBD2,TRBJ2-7,TGCAGTGCTCGCCTAGCGGGGGAATACGAGCAGTACTTC,CSARLAGEYEQYF
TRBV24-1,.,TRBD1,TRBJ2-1,TGTGCCACCGGGACAGGGGTCAATGAGCAGTTCTTC,CATGTGVNEQFF
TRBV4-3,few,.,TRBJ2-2,TGCGCCAGCAGCCAAGATCCTCACGGTAACACCGGGGAGCTGTTTTTT,CASSQDPHGNTGELFF
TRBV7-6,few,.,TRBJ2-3,TGTGCCAGCAGCGCCCGGGACACAAGCACAGATACGCAGTATTTT,CASSARDTSTDTQYF
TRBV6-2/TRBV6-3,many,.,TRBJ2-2,TGTGCCAGCAGTCCAATGCCCCCGGGGATCTCGAACACCGGGGAGCTGTTTTTT,CASSPMPPGISNTGELFF
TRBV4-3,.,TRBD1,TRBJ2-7,TGCGCCAGCAGCCAAGGGACAGGGGGCTCCTACGAGCAGTACTTC,CASSQGTGGSYEQYF
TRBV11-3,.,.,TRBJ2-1,TGTGCCAGCAGCCTCCGGACAACTCAAGACAATGAGCAGTTCTTC,CASSLRTTQDNEQFF
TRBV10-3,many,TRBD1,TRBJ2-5,TGTGCCATCAGCCTGGGACAGGGCGATCAAGAGACCCAGTACTTC,CAISLGQGDQETQYF
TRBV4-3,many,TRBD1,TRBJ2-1,TGCGCCAGCAGCCAAGATTTTGGGACAGGGGGCAATGAGCAGTTCTTC,CASSQDFGTGGNEQFF
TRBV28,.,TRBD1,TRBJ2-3,TGTGCCAGCAGCGTGTCAGGACAGGGTGTATTAGATACGCAGTATTTT,CASSVSGQGVLDTQYF